This passage covers 26 T cell receptor beta chains from one sample sequenced in a study of cytomegalovirus exposure and HLA in healthy donors (TCRdb year 2017). The method was the immunoSEQ multiplex PCR assay. For the multiplex PCR, a mixture combining 60 forward primers for TCR Vbeta segments and 13 reverse primers for TCR Jbeta segments was used. Drawn from immuneACCESS, this table holds only the in-frame rearrangements with V and J called that TCRdb kept. Clones are partly lost; checked studies trace under half to an unresolved V gene and leave the rest unexplained. This sample holds some 130,000 clones; about 63% were observed only once. The top ten constitute over 1.5% of the sample. The specimen was PBMCs. The receptors shown here come from a man aged 25 to 40 in good health and CMV-seropositive.

The sample holds a few counts of this clone. The V gene is TRBV2, the J gene TRBJ2-5; D ambiguous. Germline-derived CDR1 and CDR2 are SNHLY and FYNNEI. The CDR3 sequence is 11 residues long. The V end was cut by 7 bases, the J end by 2 bases, with 5 bases between. The CDR3 reads CASIQQETQYF. In nucleotides, the CDR3 is TGTGCCAGCATTCAACAAGAGACCCAGTACTTC.

The chain recombines TRBV5-1 with TRBJ1-5, with a weak D call TRBD1 (5 bases). The CDR3 has 15 residues. Looked up from germline, CDR1 is SGHRS and CDR2 is YFSETQ. The ends were cut back, 4 bases at V and 2 bases at J, with 13 bases in the middle. For the CDR3, the DNA is TGCGCCAGCAGCGTCGACAGTTCTGGCAATCAGCCCCAGCATTTT. Its translation is CASSVDSSGNQPQHF.

The chain has TRBV18 and TRBJ1-1; D uncertain. Germline V CDR1 and CDR2: KGHSH, LQKENI. The CDR3 loop spans 18 amino acids. The V end was cut by 3 bases, the J end by 0 bases, with 20 bases between. The CDR3 sequence: CASSPRLPGREMNTEAFF. CDR3 DNA sequence: TGTGCCAGCTCACCCAGGTTGCCAGGCAGAGAGATGAACACTGAAGCTTTCTTT.

The rearrangement links TRBV13 to TRBJ1-2, with no clear D. V was cut by 5 bases and J by 0 bases, with 16 bases left in between. The CDR3 is made up of 16 amino acids. Germline V gene lookup returns CDR1 PRHDT and CDR2 FYEKMQ (reference sequence). CDR3 sequence: CASSQAVGIANYGYTF. Here the CDR3 DNA reads TGTGCCAGCAGCCAGGCCGTAGGCATAGCTAACTATGGCTACACCTTC.

The chain has TRBV6-5 and TRBJ2-7; 10 bases map to TRBD2. There are 16 residues in the CDR3. Germline V gene sequence: CDR1 MNHEY, CDR2 SVGAGI. V shed 0 bases, J shed 2 bases, and the junction held 4 bases outside the gene matches. The CDR3 sequence is CASSYSILAGTYEQYF. The CDR3 DNA reads TGTGCCAGCAGTTACTCGATACTAGCGGGAACCTACGAGCAGTACTTC.

The V call is TRBV19, the J call TRBJ2-7; 10 nucleotides agree with TRBD1. The CDR3 loop spans 17 amino acids. The germline V gene encodes CDR1 LNHDA and CDR2 SQIVND (reference sequence). V lost 4 bases and J lost 4; bases outside the gene matches: 13. The CDR3 DNA is TGTGCCAGTAGTACCCCTCCCGGGACAGGGGAAGAGTACGAGCAGTACTTC. It specifies CASSTPPGTGEEYEQYF.

The DNA for the CDR3 is TGCAGCGTTGAGACAGGCTACGAGCAGTACTTC. Protein product: CSVETGYEQYF. The chain links TRBV29-1 to TRBJ2-7; possibly TRBD1 for D (6 bases). Germline V gene data show CDR1 as SQVTM and CDR2 as ANQGSEA. V was clipped by 3 bases and J by 3 bases, with 6 bases between them. CDR3 length: 11 residues.

This clone came up once. CDR3 nucleotide sequence: TGTGCCAGCAGCTCGTCGGTGGAGCAGTTCTTC. Translated, it gives CASSSSVEQFF. The chain employs TRBV7-8 and TRBJ2-1; D is uncertain. The V and J ends lost 4 bases and 10 bases respectively, with 8 bases between them. This CDR3 region has 11 residues. Germline V gives CDR1 SGHVS, CDR2 FQNEAQ.

The table lists this clone with a count of one. This rearrangement joins TRBV7-3 to TRBJ2-1; weak D call: TRBD2 (5 bases). The germline gives CDR1 SGHTA, CDR2 FQGTGA. CDR3 length: 15 residues. V lost 2 bases and J lost 2, with 10 bases in between. The CDR3 protein is CASSLFGLTYNEQFF. DNA for the CDR3: TGTGCCAGCAGCTTATTTGGACTTACCTACAATGAGCAGTTCTTC.

The V and J genes are TRBV5-1 and TRBJ2-2; 8 bases line up with TRBD2. J gave up 2 bases and V 6 bases, and 3 bases lay outside the gene matches. The germline V gene encodes CDR1 SGHRS and CDR2 YFSETQ. The CDR3 is made up of 14 amino acids. CDR3 sequence (DNA): TGCGCCAGCAAAGGACTAGCAAACACCGGGGAGCTGTTTTTT. Its translation: CASKGLANTGELFF.

This chain joins TRBV6-5 and TRBJ1-5; 7 nucleotides line up with TRBD1. CDR1 is MNHEY, CDR2 SVGAGI, per germline. CDR3 length: 13 residues. V shed 6 bases, J shed 5 bases, and the junction held 4 bases outside the gene matches. The CDR3 reads CASRQGVDQPQHF. As DNA, the CDR3 is TGTGCCAGCAGGCAGGGGGTGGATCAGCCCCAGCATTTT.

The chain recombines TRBV7-8 with TRBJ2-2; the match to TRBD2 covers 10 bases. J lost 5 bases, V lost 4 bases, and 22 bases had no gene match. Germline values: CDR1 SGHVS, CDR2 FQNEAQ. CDR3 length: 21 residues. The CDR3 DNA follows: TGTGCCAGCAGCTCCCGCCGGACCTTGATTAGGACTAGCGGACCTACCGGGGAGCTGTTTTTT. Its translation is CASSSRRTLIRTSGPTGELFF.

The rearrangement joins TRBV9 to TRBJ2-1; D is ambiguous. This CDR3 is 15 amino acids long. From germline, CDR1 is SGDLS and CDR2 YYNGEE. V lost 3 bases, J lost 6 bases, and 16 bases lay in between. The chain's CDR3 is CASSAKDHRGNEQFF. In DNA, the CDR3 is TGTGCCAGCAGCGCAAAAGACCATAGAGGCAATGAGCAGTTCTTC.

The chain is built from TRBV7-3 and TRBJ2-1, with TRBD2 identical over 10 bases. This CDR3 is built from 15 residues. CDR1 and CDR2 (germline): SGHTA, FQGTGA. V gave up 5 bases and J gave up 6 bases; unmatched junction bases: 7. In nucleotides, the CDR3 is TGTGCCAGCAGCCCGCAAGGGACTAGCGTCAATGAGCAGTTCTTC. Its protein product is CASSPQGTSVNEQFF. Full variable domain (rest looked up from reference TRBV7-3 and TRBJ2-1): GAGVSQTPSNKVTEKGKYVELRCDPISGHTALYWYRQSLGQGPEFLIYFQGTGAADDSGLPNDRFFAVRPEGSVSTLKIQRTERGDSAVYLCASSPQGTSVNEQFFGPGTRLTVL.

V usage is TRBV30 and J usage is TRBJ1-1, with 9 bases matching TRBD1. The ends lost 3 bases at V and 6 bases at J; junction bases unmatched: 8. CDR3 length equals 14 residues. Germline CDR1 is GTSNPN and CDR2 is SVGIG (reference sequence). The CDR3 nucleotides are TGTGCCTGGAGACAAAAACAGGGGGCGTCTGAAGCTTTCTTT. Protein: CAWRQKQGASEAFF.

The chain has TRBV5-4 and TRBJ2-3, with 16 bases aligning to TRBD2. Germline V gives CDR1 SGHNT, CDR2 YYREEE (reference sequence). V shed 4 bases and J 0 bases; nucleotides not matched to a gene: 5. The CDR3 extends over 18 amino acids. CDR3 DNA: TGTGCCAGCAGCCCGGGACTAGCGGGAGGGACTAGCACAGATACGCAGTATTTT. Its translation: CASSPGLAGGTSTDTQYF. The full variable domain, rest sourced from reference TRBV5-4 and TRBJ2-3, is ETGVTQSPTHLIKTRGQQVTLRCSSQSGHNTVSWYQQALGQGPQFIFQYYREEENGRGNFPPRFSGLQFPNYSSELNVNALELDDSALYLCASSPGLAGGTSTDTQYFGPGTRLTVL.

This clone was detected only once. The rearrangement joins TRBV7-6 to TRBJ1-2; 12 bases are a match to TRBD1. Per the germline V gene, CDR1 is SGHVS and CDR2 is FNYEAQ. The CDR3 sequence is 14 residues long. With 4 bases clipped from V and 8 bases from J, the junction kept 5 bases outside the gene matches. The CDR3 sequence: CASSSTGTGGGYTF. CDR3 coding DNA: TGTGCCAGCAGCTCAACCGGGACAGGGGGCGGCTACACCTTC.

The V call is TRBV7-2, the J call TRBJ2-2; the D gene is possibly TRBD2 (5 bases). Between the trimmed V and J ends, which lost 1 base and 2 bases, there was a span of 11 bases. The CDR3 runs to 16 residues. CDR1 and CDR2 (germline): SGHTA, FQGNSA. CDR3 in amino acids: CASSLVAGANTGELFF. CDR3 DNA: TGTGCCAGCAGCTTAGTTGCGGGCGCAAACACCGGGGAGCTGTTTTTT. The full variable domain, completed using reference TRBV7-2 and TRBJ2-2, is GAGVSQSPSNKVTEKGKDVELRCDPISGHTALYWYRQSLGQGLEFLIYFQGNSAPDKSGLPSDRFSAERTGGSVSTLTIQRTQQEDSAVYLCASSLVAGANTGELFFGEGSRLTVL.

The chain recombines TRBV15 with TRBJ1-1; perhaps TRBD1 as D (6 bases). This CDR3 comprises 15 residues. V lost 5 bases and J 0 bases, leaving 13 bases between the germline ends. Germline V lookup: CDR1 LNHNV, CDR2 YYDKDF (reference sequence). As DNA, the CDR3 is TGTGCCACCAGCCTGCAACAGGGTTTGAACACTGAAGCTTTCTTT. It yields the protein CATSLQQGLNTEAFF.

The chain recombines TRBV6-1 with TRBJ2-7; 11 positions match TRBD1. V shed 6 bases and J 3 bases; nucleotides not matched to a gene: 7. CDR3 length equals 15 residues. Germline V gene data show CDR1 as MNHNS and CDR2 as SASEGT. As DNA, the CDR3 is TGTGCCAGCAGGATTGCCGGGACAGGGGGCTACGAGCAGTACTTC. Translated: CASRIAGTGGYEQYF.

This chain uses TRBV5-4 with TRBJ1-2, with 12 bases identical to TRBD1. The J segment lost 3 bases and the V segment lost 4 bases, leaving 4 bases of the junction unmatched. Germline CDR1 is SGHNT and CDR2 is YYREEE (reference sequence). This CDR3 has 15 residues. The CDR3 region has the DNA TGTGCCAGCAGCCCGGGGACAGGGGGCGACTATGGCTACACCTTC. Its translation: CASSPGTGGDYGYTF.

The sample holds a few counts of this clone. The chain carries TRBV10-3 and TRBJ2-7; TRBD1 agrees at 12 bases. This CDR3 has 14 residues. Germline V lookup: CDR1 ENHRY, CDR2 SYGVKD. V was pared by 6 bases and J by 7 bases, with 7 bases of the junction left unmatched. CDR3 nucleotides: TGTGCCATCAGGGGGGACAGGGGGCCGGGGGAGCAGTACTTC. Translation: CAIRGDRGPGEQYF.

In DNA, the CDR3 is TGCGCCAGCAGCTTGGAGAGGACGGGGGAGACCCAGTACTTC. This gives the protein CASSLERTGETQYF. This chain joins TRBV5-1 and TRBJ2-5; TRBD2 might be the D (5 bases). Germline V gene lookup returns CDR1 SGHRS and CDR2 YFSETQ. The CDR3 is 14 amino acids. Trimming removed 0 bases at V and 5 bases at J, with 11 bases between.

The rearrangement joins TRBV6-5 to TRBJ2-4, with TRBD1 matching 9 bases. V gave up 6 bases and J gave up 3 bases; unmatched junction bases: 3. The CDR3 contains 14 residues. Germline CDR1 is MNHEY and CDR2 is SVGAGI. CDR3 protein: CASRDRGGKNIQYF. The CDR3 DNA is TGTGCCAGCAGGGACAGGGGTGGCAAAAACATTCAGTACTTC.

The V and J genes are TRBV5-5 and TRBJ1-1; 9 nucleotides align to TRBD1. V was pared by 0 bases and J by 7 bases, with 7 bases of the junction left unmatched. The CDR3 length is 15 residues. CDR1 and CDR2 from the germline V gene are SGHKS and YYEKEE (reference sequence). CDR3 protein: CASSLAPGQGFEAFF. CDR3 DNA: TGTGCCAGCAGCTTGGCCCCGGGACAGGGTTTTGAAGCTTTCTTT.

The chain joins TRBV11-3 to TRBJ2-5; 11 positions agree with TRBD2. The junction had 7 bases not matched to a gene; V was cut back by 5 bases and J by 5 bases. This CDR3 comprises 15 residues. The germline gives CDR1 SGHNT, CDR2 YENEEA. DNA for the CDR3: TGTGCCAGCAGCCTACTAGCGGGAGTGGGGGAGACCCAGTACTTC. It translates to CASSLLAGVGETQYF.